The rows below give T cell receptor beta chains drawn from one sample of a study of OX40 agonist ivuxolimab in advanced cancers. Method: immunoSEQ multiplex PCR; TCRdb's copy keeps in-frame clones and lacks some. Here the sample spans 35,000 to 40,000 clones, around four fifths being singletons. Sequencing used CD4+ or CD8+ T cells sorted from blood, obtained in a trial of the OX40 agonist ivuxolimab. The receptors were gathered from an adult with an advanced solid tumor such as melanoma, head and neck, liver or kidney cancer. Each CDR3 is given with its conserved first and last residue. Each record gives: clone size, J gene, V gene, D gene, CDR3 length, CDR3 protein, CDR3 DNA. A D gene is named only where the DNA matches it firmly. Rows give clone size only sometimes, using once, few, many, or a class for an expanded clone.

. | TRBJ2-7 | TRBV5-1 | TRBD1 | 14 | CASTDSGQGYEQYF | TGCGCCAGCACCGACTCGGGACAGGGCTACGAGCAGTACTTC
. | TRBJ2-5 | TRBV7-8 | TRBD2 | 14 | CASSPGTSRETQYF | TGTGCCAGCAGCCCAGGGACTAGCAGAGAGACCCAGTACTTC
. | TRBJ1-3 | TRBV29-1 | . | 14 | CSVEDRQGRNTIYF | TGCAGCGTTGAAGATCGTCAGGGCCGAAACACCATATATTTT
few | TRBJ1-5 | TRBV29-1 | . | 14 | CSVEADGSNQPQHF | TGCAGCGTTGAGGCAGATGGCAGCAATCAGCCCCAGCATTTT
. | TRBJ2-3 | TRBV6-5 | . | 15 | CASSRASVSTDTQYF | TGTGCCAGCAGTCGGGCATCTGTTTCCACAGATACGCAGTATTTT
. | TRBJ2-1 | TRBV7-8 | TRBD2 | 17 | CASSLGVAGEWYNEQFF | TGTGCCAGCAGCTTAGGGGTAGCGGGAGAATGGTACAATGAGCAGTTCTTC
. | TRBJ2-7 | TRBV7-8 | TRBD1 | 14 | CASSWAGGAYEQYF | TGTGCCAGCAGCTGGGCAGGGGGCGCCTACGAGCAGTACTTC
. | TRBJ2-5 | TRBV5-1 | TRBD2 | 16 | CASSETGTSGRETQYF | TGCGCCAGCAGCGAGACCGGGACTAGCGGGAGAGAGACCCAGTACTTC
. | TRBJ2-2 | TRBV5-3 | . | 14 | CASSSQLNTGELFF | TGTGCCAGCAGCTCCCAGTTAAACACCGGGGAGCTGTTTTTT
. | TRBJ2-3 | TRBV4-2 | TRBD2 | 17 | CASSQVAGGRLPDTQYF | TGTGCCAGCAGCCAGGTAGCGGGAGGGAGGTTGCCAGATACGCAGTATTTT
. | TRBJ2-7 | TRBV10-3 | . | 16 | CATTTGIVGSSYEQYF | TGTGCCACGACAACAGGGATTGTCGGATCCTCCTACGAGCAGTACTTC
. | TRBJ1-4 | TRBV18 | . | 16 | CASSPPVVRPAEKLFF | TGTGCCAGCTCACCACCTGTTGTCAGACCGGCCGAAAAACTGTTTTTT
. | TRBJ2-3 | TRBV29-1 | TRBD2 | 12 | CSVRAGVNTQYF | TGCAGCGTGCGAGCGGGAGTAAATACGCAGTATTTT
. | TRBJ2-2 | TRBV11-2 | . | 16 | CASSLGGWTNTGELFF | TGTGCCAGCAGCTTAGGGGGGTGGACGAACACCGGGGAGCTGTTTTTT
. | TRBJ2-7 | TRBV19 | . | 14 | CATTFYSKLYEQYF | TGTGCCACCACCTTCTACAGCAAACTCTACGAGCAGTACTTC
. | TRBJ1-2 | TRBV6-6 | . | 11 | CASSPMDGYTF | TGTGCCAGCAGTCCTATGGATGGCTACACCTTC
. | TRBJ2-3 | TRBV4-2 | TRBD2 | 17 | CASSQDVSGRATDTQYF | TGTGCCAGCAGCCAAGATGTTAGCGGGAGGGCCACAGATACGCAGTATTTT
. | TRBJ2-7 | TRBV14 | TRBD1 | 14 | CASSPLGTGNEQYF | TGTGCCAGCAGTCCTCTGGGGACAGGGAACGAGCAGTACTTC
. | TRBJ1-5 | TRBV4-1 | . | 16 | CASSQEGGLSNQPQHF | TGCGCCAGCAGCCAAGAAGGCGGTCTTAGCAATCAGCCCCAGCATTTT
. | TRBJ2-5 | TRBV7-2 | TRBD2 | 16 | CASSPSTSGSWETQYF | TGTGCCAGCAGCCCCTCGACTAGCGGGAGCTGGGAGACCCAGTACTTC
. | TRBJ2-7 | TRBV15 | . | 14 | CATSMGLPTYEQYF | TGTGCCACCAGCATGGGACTTCCGACCTACGAGCAGTACTTC
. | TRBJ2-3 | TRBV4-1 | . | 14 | CASSQQGGTDTQYF | TGCGCCAGCAGCCAACAGGGCGGGACAGATACGCAGTATTTT
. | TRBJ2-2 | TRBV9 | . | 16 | CASSAQTSRYTGELFF | TGTGCCAGCAGCGCTCAAACTAGTCGTTACACCGGGGAGCTGTTTTTT
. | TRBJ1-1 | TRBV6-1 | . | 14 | CASSSQGSNTEAFF | TGTGCCAGCAGTTCCCAGGGGTCGAACACTGAAGCTTTCTTT
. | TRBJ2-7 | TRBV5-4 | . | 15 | CASSRKTGTNYEQYF | TGTGCCAGCAGCAGAAAGACCGGGACAAACTACGAGCAGTACTTC
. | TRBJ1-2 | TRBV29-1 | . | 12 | CSVTGTEYGYTF | TGCAGCGTGACCGGGACTGAATATGGCTACACCTTC
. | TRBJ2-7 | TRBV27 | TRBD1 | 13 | CASYRDRGSEQYF | TGTGCCAGTTACCGGGACAGGGGTAGCGAGCAGTACTTC
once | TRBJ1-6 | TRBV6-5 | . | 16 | CASSSFVSAHNSPLHF | TGTGCCAGCAGTTCATTCGTCTCGGCCCATAATTCACCCCTCCACTTT
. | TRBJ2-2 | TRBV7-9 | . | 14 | CASSFGTYTGELFF | TGTGCCAGCAGCTTCGGCACATACACCGGGGAGCTGTTTTTT
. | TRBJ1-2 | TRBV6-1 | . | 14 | CASSEGKGSGGYTF | TGTGCCAGCAGTGAAGGGAAGGGGTCGGGAGGCTACACCTTC
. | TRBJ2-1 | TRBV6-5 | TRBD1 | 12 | CASTTGGNEQFF | TGTGCCAGCACGACAGGGGGCAATGAGCAGTTCTTC
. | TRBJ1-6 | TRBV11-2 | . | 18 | CASSFGRGGQTRNSPLHF | TGTGCCAGCAGCTTTGGACGGGGGGGCCAGACAAGAAATTCACCCCTCCACTTT
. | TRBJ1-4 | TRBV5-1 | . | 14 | CASSRVDSAEKLFF | TGCGCCAGCAGCCGGGTCGATTCGGCAGAAAAACTGTTTTTT